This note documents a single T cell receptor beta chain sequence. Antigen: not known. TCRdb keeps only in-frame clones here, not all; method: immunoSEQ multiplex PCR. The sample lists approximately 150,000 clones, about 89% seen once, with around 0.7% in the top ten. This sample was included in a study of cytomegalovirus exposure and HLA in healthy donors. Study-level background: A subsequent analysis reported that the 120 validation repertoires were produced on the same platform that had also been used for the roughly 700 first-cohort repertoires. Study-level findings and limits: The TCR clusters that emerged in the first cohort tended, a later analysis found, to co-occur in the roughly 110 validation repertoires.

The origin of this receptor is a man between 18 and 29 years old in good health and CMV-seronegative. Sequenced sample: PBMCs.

CDR3 nucleotides: TGTGCCAGCAGGAAAAAAATGACAGGGGCCAACACTGAAGCTTTCTTT. Translating gives CASRKKMTGANTEAFF. The rearrangement links TRBV2 to TRBJ1-1; 8 bases line up with TRBD1. Germline V lookup: CDR1 SNHLY, CDR2 FYNNEI. Trimming at V came to 6 bases and at J to 2 bases, leaving 11 bases not matched to a gene. This CDR3 has 16 residues.